A single sample gave rise to the 23 T cell receptor beta chains below, sequenced in a study of T cells in Graves' hyperthyroidism and ophthalmopathy (dated by TCRdb to the late 2010s). Libraries were built with multiplex PCR. Sequencing was performed on an Illumina HiSeq 2000. Amplification of TCR beta CDR3 regions was carried out from RNA transcripts. A first-round RT-PCR of the TCR CDR3 used the HTBI primer set with the Qiagen OneStep RT-PCR kit. TCRdb trimmed public reads at Q25 via fastp, called clones via MiXCR and kept in-frame beta chains. Rows merge per CDR3 protein into single entries with the most common DNA and genes. The sample includes hundreds of thousands of distinct CDR3 sequences, with 15% to 20% observed a single time. About 17% of the sample is held by the ten biggest clonotypes. Input material: blood. The receptor source for this set is a woman aged 18-29 years with Graves' hyperthyroidism.

This clonotype has only a few counts. The V and J genes are TRBV27 and TRBJ1-2; 7 nucleotides match TRBD1. This CDR3 has 16 residues. The V gene end was trimmed by 7 bases and the J gene end by 0 bases; junction bases not matched to a gene: 11. In germline, CDR1 is MNHEY, CDR2 SMNVEV (reference sequence). The chain's CDR3 is CASKPSTGRANYGYTF. CDR3 nucleotides: TGTGCCAGCAAACCCTCGACAGGGCGGGCTAACTATGGCTACACCTTC.

There are a few counts of this clonotype. V is TRBV7-3 and J is TRBJ1-1; the match to TRBD1 covers 9 bases. The CDR3 contains 15 residues. The trim removed 5 bases at V and 5 bases at J, leaving 9 bases unmatched. Germline V CDR1 and CDR2: SGHTA, FQGTGA. CDR3 sequence reads: CASSPTGTGQTEAFF. Here the CDR3 DNA reads TGTGCCAGCAGCCCGACCGGGACAGGGCAAACTGAAGCTTTCTTT.

V is TRBV10-2 and J is TRBJ2-1; D is perhaps TRBD2 (6 bases). CDR1 and CDR2 from the germline V gene are WSHSY and SAAADI. V was cut by 6 bases and J by 0 bases, with 27 bases left in between. This CDR3 has 20 residues. The CDR3 protein is CASREYIIRSGEFSYNEQFF. In DNA, the CDR3 is TGCGCCAGCAGAGAATACATCATTCGATCGGGGGAATTCTCCTACAATGAGCAGTTCTTC.

This chain joins TRBV4-3 and TRBJ2-3; 13 bases map to TRBD2. Germline trimming cut 3 bases from V and 2 bases from J; bases unmatched to any gene: 2. CDR3 length: 16 residues. From germline, CDR1 is LGHNA and CDR2 YSLEER. The CDR3 is CASSQGLAGPTDTQYF. CDR3 DNA: TGCGCCAGCAGCCAGGGACTAGCGGGGCCCACAGATACGCAGTATTTT.

This clonotype was counted ten times or more. The chain carries TRBV3-1 and TRBJ1-2; D uncertain. V lost 2 bases to trimming and J lost 10 bases, with 14 bases between them. From germline, CDR1 is LGHDT and CDR2 YNNKEL (reference sequence). The CDR3 has 13 residues. The CDR3 nucleotides read TGTGCCAGCAGCCAATCAGGAGGGCATCTCTACACCTTC. This gives the protein CASSQSGGHLYTF.

This clonotype occurred many times. This chain uses TRBV20-1 with TRBJ1-6, with 7 bases lining up with TRBD1. The CDR3 contains 15 residues. Germline V CDR1 and CDR2: DFQATT, SNEGSKA (reference sequence). V lost 0 bases, J lost 5 bases, and 4 bases stayed unmatched. The CDR3 protein is CSAREGTANNSPLHF. DNA for the CDR3: TGCAGTGCTAGAGAGGGGACAGCTAATAATTCACCCCTCCACTTT.

This chain connects TRBV19 to TRBJ2-7; TRBD2 matches 10 bases. This CDR3 has 15 residues. The V segment lost 4 bases and the J segment 7 bases; nucleotides outside the gene matches: 10. Germline CDR1 LNHDA, CDR2 SQIVND (reference sequence). The CDR3 is CASSTTSGKAGEQYF. The CDR3 DNA reads TGTGCCAGTAGTACTACTAGCGGGAAGGCAGGAGAGCAGTACTTC.

This clonotype came up a few times. The rearrangement uses TRBV29-1 and TRBJ2-5; no clear D gene. Germline V gives CDR1 SQVTM, CDR2 ANQGSEA. The ends were cut back, 4 bases at V and 1 base at J, with 7 bases in the middle. The CDR3 totals 12 residues. CDR3 DNA sequence: TGCAGCGTTGCGTCAGCCCAAGAGACCCAGTACTTC. It yields the protein CSVASAQETQYF.

Ten or more counts support this clonotype. This chain joins TRBV5-1 and TRBJ2-7; TRBD1 agrees at 10 bases. CDR3 length: 16 residues. J was trimmed by 2 bases and V by 2 bases; bases with no gene match: 7. Germline V lookup: CDR1 SGHRS, CDR2 YFSETQ. The CDR3 sequence is CASSFPGTGDPYEQYF. The CDR3 DNA reads TGCGCCAGCAGCTTCCCCGGGACAGGGGACCCCTACGAGCAGTACTTC.

With respect to this clonotype: The germline gene is not matched at one end of the junction; a read error may be the cause. Written as DNA, the CDR3 is TGTGCTAGCAGCCTTGGACTAGGAGGAACAGATACGCAGTATTTT. Amino acids: CASSLGLGGTDTQYF. The chain carries TRBV7-7 and TRBJ2-3; 7 nucleotides agree with TRBD2. The CDR3 has 15 residues. Looked up from germline, CDR1 is SSHAT and CDR2 is FNYEAQ (reference sequence).

Of note for this clonotype: A single base separates this from a much larger clone, so it may be a read error. The chain uses TRBV20-1 and TRBJ2-7; 9 bases line up with TRBD2. Germline V CDR1 and CDR2: DFQATT, SNEGSKA (reference sequence). V was clipped by 1 base and J by 5 bases; unmatched bases: 9. The CDR3 contains 15 residues. The CDR3 here is CSARAGTSWRNEQYF. CDR3 sequence (DNA): TGCAGTGCTAGAGCCGGGACTAGCTGGAGGAACGAGCAGTACTTC.

This clonotype was observed at least ten times. CDR3 region: CSVAGLRNEQFF. CDR3 sequence (DNA): TGCAGCGTAGCCGGACTAAGGAATGAGCAGTTCTTC. The chain links TRBV29-1 to TRBJ2-1; perhaps TRBD2 as D (6 bases). The CDR3 totals 12 residues. Trimming removed 6 bases at V and 7 bases at J, with 13 bases between. Germline-derived CDR1 and CDR2 are SQVTM and ANQGSEA.

This clonotype was counted ten times or more. This sequence joins TRBV28 and TRBJ2-4, with TRBD1 identical over 12 bases. The V segment lost 2 bases and the J segment 7 bases; nucleotides outside the gene matches: 3. This CDR3 is built from 15 residues. From germline, CDR1 is MDHEN and CDR2 SYDVKM. CDR3: CASSLPGTGGNIQYF. CDR3 in DNA: TGTGCCAGCAGTTTACCCGGGACAGGGGGCAACATTCAGTACTTC.

This chain's CDR3 is CATSQRGQVQETQYF. The CDR3 nucleotides are TGTGCCACCAGTCAAAGGGGACAGGTTCAAGAGACCCAGTACTTC. The chain combines TRBV24-1 with TRBJ2-5, with 8 bases identical to TRBD1. CDR1 is KGHDR, CDR2 SFDVKD, per germline. The J segment lost 2 bases and the V segment lost 6 bases, leaving 7 bases of the junction unmatched. This CDR3 spans 15 amino acids.

The chain has TRBV4-1 and TRBJ1-3, with D unclear. Trimming cost V 1 base and J 0 bases, with 7 bases left between them. Germline assignment: CDR1 MGHRA and CDR2 YSYEKL. This CDR3 comprises 15 residues. The CDR3 coding sequence is TGCGCCAGCAGCCAAGGGCTGAGCTCTGGAAACACCATATATTTT. It translates to CASSQGLSSGNTIYF.

Only a few counts were recorded for this clonotype. The chain has TRBV5-6 and TRBJ1-2; the match to TRBD1 covers 9 bases. CDR1 and CDR2 (germline): SGHDT, YYEEEE. The V gene end was trimmed by 5 bases and the J gene end by 7 bases; junction bases not matched to a gene: 12. The CDR3 has 15 amino acids. The CDR3 nucleotides are TGTGCCAGCAGTTACCATACTCCACAGGGGGCTGGCTACACCTTC. Translation gives CASSYHTPQGAGYTF.

This rearrangement joins TRBV28 to TRBJ2-3; 8 bases agree with TRBD1. Germline-derived CDR1 and CDR2 are MDHEN and SYDVKM. J lost 4 bases, V lost 1 base, and 16 bases had no gene match. The CDR3 sequence is 19 residues long. The CDR3 DNA is TGTGCCAGCAGTTTATCGCGGAGCAGGGGGCGAGTGCGTCCAGATACGCAGTATTTT. Protein product: CASSLSRSRGRVRPDTQYF.

This chain's CDR3 is CSVGAGGINNEQFF. In nucleotides, the CDR3 is TGCAGCGTTGGAGCGGGGGGAATTAACAATGAGCAGTTCTTC. The rearrangement uses TRBV29-1 and TRBJ2-1, with 9 bases that match TRBD2. V shed 4 bases, J shed 5 bases, and the junction held 6 bases outside the gene matches. This CDR3 spans 14 amino acids. Germline CDR1 reads SQVTM; CDR2 reads ANQGSEA.

The CDR3 sequence is CASSEEGTYNEQFF. Written as DNA, the CDR3 is TGTGCCAGCAGTGAGGAGGGTACGTACAATGAGCAGTTCTTC. The V gene is TRBV25-1, the J gene TRBJ2-1; weak D call: TRBD2 (6 bases). Germline assignment: CDR1 MGHDK and CDR2 SYGVNS. V shed 3 bases and J shed 4 bases, with 10 bases lying between them. CDR3 size: 14 residues.

This clonotype was observed at least ten times. J is TRBJ2-1 and V is TRBV7-2; D may be TRBD1 (5 bases). The CDR3 is 15 amino acids. CDR1 SGHTA and CDR2 FQGNSA come from the germline V gene. The V end was cut by 1 base, the J end by 4 bases, with 11 bases between. The CDR3 DNA reads TGTGCCAGCAGCTTAGTTGGGTCAGGGTACAATGAGCAGTTCTTC. This codes for CASSLVGSGYNEQFF.

The gene calls are TRBV12-3 or TRBV12-4 and TRBJ1-2, with unresolved D. Trimming removed 5 bases at V and 3 bases at J, with 10 bases between. The CDR3 loop spans 13 amino acids. The CDR3 region is CASSRQYDYGYTF. As DNA, the CDR3 is TGTGCCAGCAGTCGTCAGTACGACTATGGCTACACCTTC.

The CDR3 loop is CASSESGRYTEAFF. For the CDR3, the DNA is TGCGCCAGCAGTGAGTCGGGGAGATACACTGAAGCTTTCTTT. This chain joins TRBV10-2 and TRBJ1-1; D not resolved. This CDR3 comprises 14 residues. Trimming pared 0 bases from V and 3 bases from J, leaving 8 bases between. CDR1 and CDR2 (germline): WSHSY, SAAADI.

This clonotype was observed many times. This sequence joins TRBV9 and TRBJ1-1, with a weak D call TRBD1 (5 bases). This CDR3 is built from 15 residues. Trimming left V 0 bases short and J 3 bases short, with 12 bases between. Germline V lookup: CDR1 SGDLS, CDR2 YYNGEE. The CDR3 DNA reads as TGTGCCAGCAGCGTAGGTGTGACAGACTACACTGAAGCTTTCTTT. Its protein product is CASSVGVTDYTEAFF. Using reference TRBV9 and TRBJ1-1 for the parts outside the CDR3, the full variable domain is DSGVTQTPKHLITATGQRVTLRCSPRSGDLSVYWYQQSLDQGLQFLIQYYNGEERAKGNILERFSAQQFPDLHSELNLSSLELGDSALYFCASSVGVTDYTEAFFGQGTRLTVV.